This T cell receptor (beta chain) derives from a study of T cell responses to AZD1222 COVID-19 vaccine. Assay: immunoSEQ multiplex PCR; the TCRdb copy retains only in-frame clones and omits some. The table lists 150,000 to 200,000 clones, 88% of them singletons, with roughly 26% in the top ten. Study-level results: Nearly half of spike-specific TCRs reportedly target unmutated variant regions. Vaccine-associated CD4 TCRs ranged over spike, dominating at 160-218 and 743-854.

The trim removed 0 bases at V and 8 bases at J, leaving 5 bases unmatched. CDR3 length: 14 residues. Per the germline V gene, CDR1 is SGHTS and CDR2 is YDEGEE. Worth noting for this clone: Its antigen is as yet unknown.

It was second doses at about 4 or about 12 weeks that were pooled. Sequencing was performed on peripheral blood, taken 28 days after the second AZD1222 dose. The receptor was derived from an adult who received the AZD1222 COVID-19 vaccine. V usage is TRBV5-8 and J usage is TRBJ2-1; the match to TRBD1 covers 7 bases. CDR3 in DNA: TGTGCCAGCAGCTTGGGACAGGGCATCGATGAGCAGTTCTTC. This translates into CASSLGQGIDEQFF. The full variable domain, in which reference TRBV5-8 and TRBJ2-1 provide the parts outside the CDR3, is EAGVTQSPTHLIKTRGQQATLRCSPISGHTSVYWYQQALGLGLQFLLWYDEGEERNRGNFPPRFSGRQFPNYSSELNVNALELEDSALYLCASSLGQGIDEQFFGPGTRLTVL.